Listed here are 28 T cell receptor beta chains from one sample, sequenced in a study of T cells in localized non-small cell lung cancer. Data came from immunoSEQ multiplex PCR; TCRdb stores just in-frame clones and leaves some out. The sample lists 100,000 to 150,000 clones; around 92% were seen once. The sample here was peripheral blood, taken before any cancer treatment. These receptors were collected from a female donor of 60 years or more with stage I lung adenocarcinoma.

The J gene is TRBJ2-2, the V gene TRBV19; D uncertain. Trimming stripped 2 bases from V and 2 bases from J, with 12 bases between. The CDR3 consists of 16 residues. Per the germline V gene, CDR1 is LNHDA and CDR2 is SQIVND (reference sequence). CDR3 sequence: CASSIILTANTGELFF. CDR3 in DNA: TGTGCCAGTAGTATAATATTAACAGCAAACACCGGGGAGCTGTTTTTT. Full variable domain (remainder filled in from reference TRBV19 and TRBJ2-2): DGGITQSPKYLFRKEGQNVTLSCEQNLNHDAMYWYRQDPGQGLRLIYYSQIVNDFQKGDIAEGYSVSREKKESFPLTVTSAQKNPTAFYLCASSIILTANTGELFFGEGSRLTVL.

The chain links TRBV7-2 to TRBJ1-4, with TRBD1 as a possible D gene (5 bases). This CDR3 region has 13 residues. Trimming pared 4 bases from V and 10 bases from J, leaving 13 bases between. In germline, CDR1 is SGHTA, CDR2 FQGNSA. CDR3 DNA sequence: TGTGCCAGCAGCTCAAGAGGGGAGGGAAAACTGTTTTTT. Protein sequence: CASSSRGEGKLFF.

The chain joins TRBV2 to TRBJ2-7, with D perhaps matching TRBD1 (6 bases). The germline CDR1 and CDR2 sequences are SNHLY and FYNNEI. The CDR3 loop spans 15 amino acids. Trimming removed 0 bases from V and 3 bases from J, with 12 bases in between. This CDR3 is CASSEALTGIYEQYF. The CDR3 nucleotides are TGTGCCAGCAGTGAAGCGCTTACAGGGATCTACGAGCAGTACTTC.

This rearrangement joins TRBV23-1 to TRBJ1-4; D remains unclear. TRBV23-1 counts as an open reading frame of uncertain function. V was trimmed by 8 bases and J by 7 bases, leaving 20 bases between them. The CDR3 sequence is 15 residues long. CDR3 nucleotide sequence: TGCGCCAGCCGAAAATCTAGGGTGATCTGTGAAAAACTGTTTTTT. Translating gives CASRKSRVICEKLFF.

V usage is TRBV5-1 and J usage is TRBJ2-5, with 11 bases lining up with TRBD2. CDR3 length: 16 amino acids. V was clipped by 0 bases and J by 4 bases; unmatched bases: 5. The germline CDR1 and CDR2 sequences are SGHRS and YFSETQ. The chain's CDR3 is CASSLVTSGRAETQYF. The DNA for the CDR3 is TGCGCCAGCAGCTTGGTTACTAGCGGGAGAGCAGAGACCCAGTACTTC.

This clone came up once. V usage is TRBV18 and J usage is TRBJ2-2, with 10 bases fitting TRBD2. Losses at the gene ends were 3 bases for V and 3 bases for J; bases not matched to a gene: 4. From germline, CDR1 is KGHSH and CDR2 LQKENI. The CDR3 has 16 amino acids. The CDR3 region has the DNA TGTGCCAGCTCACCTAGCGGGAGGCAGGACACCGGGGAGCTGTTTTTT. This translates into CASSPSGRQDTGELFF.

This clone has just one count. The chain employs TRBV9 and TRBJ1-3, with D hard to call. Per germline, CDR1 SGDLS and CDR2 YYNGEE. V was clipped by 0 bases and J by 0 bases, with 7 bases between them. This CDR3 has 15 amino acids. The CDR3 DNA follows: TGTGCCAGCAGCGTAGATGAGTTCTCTGGAAACACCATATATTTT. This encodes CASSVDEFSGNTIYF.

V gene TRBV7-8 combines with J gene TRBJ2-1; D not certain. Germline assignment: CDR1 SGHVS and CDR2 FQNEAQ. Trimming took off 0 bases at V and 5 bases at J, with 5 bases between the two ends. The CDR3 length is 13 residues. Here the CDR3 reads CASSLAEDNEQFF. The CDR3 DNA reads as TGTGCCAGCAGCTTAGCCGAAGACAATGAGCAGTTCTTC.

A few counts support this clone. The gene calls are TRBV4-1 and TRBJ1-4; TRBD1 might be the D (6 bases). Germline V gene lookup returns CDR1 MGHRA and CDR2 YSYEKL. V was pared by 2 bases and J by 10 bases, with 23 bases between. The length of the CDR3 is 17 residues. In DNA form, the CDR3 reads TGCGCCAGCAGCCAAATATGGGGGGGGCAGGGTGGAGGAAAACTGTTTTTT. Amino acid sequence: CASSQIWGGQGGGKLFF.

V gene TRBV2 combines with J gene TRBJ2-5; D is unclear. V was trimmed by 6 bases and J by 3 bases, leaving 5 bases between them. The CDR3 covers 11 residues. Germline V gives CDR1 SNHLY, CDR2 FYNNEI. The DNA of the CDR3 is TGTGCCAGCAGCCCCGAAGAGACCCAGTACTTC. It is translated as CASSPEETQYF.

The chain uses TRBV21-1 and TRBJ2-5; no DNA check was done on the table's D call, TRBD2. TRBV21-1 has pseudogene status. The CDR3 is 15 amino acids. CDR3 nucleotides: TGTGCCAGCAGCCCCCTGAGCCGTGATTGCGAGACCCAGTACTTC. It encodes CASSPLSRDCETQYF.

This chain links TRBV6-1 with TRBJ1-2; 8 nucleotides match TRBD1. The J segment lost 10 bases and the V segment lost 3 bases, leaving 7 bases of the junction unmatched. The germline V gene has CDR1 MNHNS and CDR2 SASEGT. CDR3 length equals 13 residues. The CDR3 DNA is TGTGCCAGCAGTGAGCAACCGACAGGGGACTACACCTTC. Its translation is CASSEQPTGDYTF.

The V and J genes are TRBV5-4 and TRBJ1-2; possible D gene TRBD1, 5 bases. V gave up 2 bases and J gave up 0 bases, with 17 bases separating them. This CDR3 has 17 residues. Germline CDR1 SGHNT, CDR2 YYREEE (reference sequence). CDR3 region: CASSLEPSGSANYGYTF. The CDR3 nucleotides read TGTGCCAGCAGCTTAGAACCGTCAGGGTCGGCTAACTATGGCTACACCTTC.

This chain uses TRBV19 with TRBJ2-7; tentatively, D is TRBD1 or TRBD2 (5 bases each). Trimming took 10 bases from V and 1 from J, leaving 14 bases between them. Germline CDR1 is LNHDA and CDR2 is SQIVND (reference sequence). The CDR3 runs 13 residues. CDR3 sequence: CATRGPASYEQYF. The CDR3 DNA follows: TGTGCCACTCGGGGACCAGCATCCTACGAGCAGTACTTC.

This clone was observed once. The rearrangement uses TRBV19 and TRBJ1-2, with unresolved D. CDR1 is LNHDA and CDR2 is SQIVND in the germline V gene (reference sequence). Trimming shortened V by 3 bases and J by 6 bases, and 5 bases separated the two germline ends. The CDR3 runs to 11 residues. In DNA, the CDR3 is TGTGCCAGTAGTATCGACCATGGCTACACCTTC. As protein: CASSIDHGYTF.

This clone has just a few counts. The rearrangement uses TRBV4-2 and TRBJ2-2; the match to TRBD2 covers 9 bases. Germline V CDR1 and CDR2: LGHNA, YNFKEQ. The length of the CDR3 is 17 residues. V lost 1 base and J lost 4; bases outside the gene matches: 7. CDR3 sequence reads: CASSQGGLAGLTGELFF. CDR3 nucleotide sequence: TGTGCCAGCAGCCAAGGGGGGCTAGCGGGACTCACCGGGGAGCTGTTTTTT.

This chain joins TRBV5-1 and TRBJ2-1, with TRBD2 matching 7 bases. The germline CDR1 and CDR2 sequences are SGHRS and YFSETQ. Trimming removed 0 bases from V and 7 bases from J; junction bases left unmatched: 7. The CDR3 extends over 15 amino acids. The CDR3 loop is CASSLDGGVWNEQFF. For the CDR3, the DNA is TGCGCCAGCAGCTTGGATGGGGGGGTTTGGAATGAGCAGTTCTTC.

This rearrangement joins TRBV5-1 to TRBJ2-7, with 9 bases lining up with TRBD2. The J segment lost 2 bases and the V segment lost 0 bases, leaving 3 bases of the junction unmatched. CDR1 and CDR2 from the germline V gene are SGHRS and YFSETQ. CDR3 length equals 15 residues. The CDR3 loop is CASSLGLAVTYEQYF. The CDR3 DNA sequence: TGCGCCAGCAGCTTGGGACTAGCGGTTACCTACGAGCAGTACTTC.

The chain recombines TRBV5-4 with TRBJ2-7, with D possibly being TRBD2 (6 bases). V was trimmed by 4 bases and J by 2 bases, leaving 19 bases between them. Germline CDR1 is SGHNT and CDR2 is YYREEE (reference sequence). This CDR3 contains 16 residues. This chain's CDR3 is CASSPRLGGMTYEQYF. DNA for the CDR3: TGTGCCAGCAGCCCAAGGCTGGGCGGGATGACCTACGAGCAGTACTTC.

CDR3 in amino acids: CASSGPSLGETQYF. The CDR3 DNA reads TGTGCCAGCTCCGGGCCAAGCCTGGGGGAGACCCAGTACTTC. This rearrangement joins TRBV7-2 to TRBJ2-5; D is undetermined. Trimming took 8 bases from V and 5 from J, leaving 18 bases between them. CDR1 is SGHTA, CDR2 FQGNSA, per germline. The CDR3 consists of 14 residues.

The chain carries TRBV5-8 and TRBJ2-7, with D possibly TRBD1 on 5 matching bases. This CDR3 is built from 14 residues. V was trimmed by 0 bases and J by 4 bases, leaving 11 bases between them. Germline V gene sequence: CDR1 SGHTS, CDR2 YDEGEE. The chain's CDR3 is CASSLEGAVYEQYF. In DNA, the CDR3 is TGTGCCAGCAGCTTGGAAGGGGCTGTGTACGAGCAGTACTTC.

J is TRBJ2-7 and V is TRBV18; D assignment may be TRBD1 or TRBD2 (5 bases each). The CDR3 has 14 residues. V was pared by 4 bases and J by 2 bases, with 12 bases between. CDR1 and CDR2 from the germline V gene are KGHSH and LQKENI. This chain's CDR3 is CASSRTGTTYEQYF. CDR3 nucleotides: TGTGCCAGCTCACGAACCGGGACCACCTACGAGCAGTACTTC.

This chain connects TRBV28 to TRBJ2-3; D is possibly TRBD2 (6 bases). In germline, CDR1 is MDHEN, CDR2 SYDVKM. Trimming stripped 7 bases from V and 3 bases from J, with 17 bases between. CDR3 length: 15 residues. CDR3 protein: CASIKRGGPTDTQYF. The CDR3, as DNA: TGTGCCAGCATCAAAAGGGGAGGACCAACAGATACGCAGTATTTT.

V is TRBV5-4 and J is TRBJ2-3; 7 bases agree with TRBD2. V was clipped by 0 bases and J by 11 bases; unmatched bases: 3. This CDR3 is 12 amino acids long. Germline CDR1 SGHNT, CDR2 YYREEE (reference sequence). The CDR3 DNA is TGTGCCAGCAGCTTGGACAGCGGGAAGCAGTATTTT. This translates into CASSLDSGKQYF.

V is TRBV18 and J is TRBJ1-1, with 8 positions matching TRBD1. CDR1 KGHSH and CDR2 LQKENI come from the germline V gene. The CDR3 totals 16 residues. Unmatched junction bases numbered 11, after V lost 1 base and J lost 7 bases. The CDR3 here is CASSPLPQGAGNEAFF. CDR3 sequence (DNA): TGTGCCAGCTCACCACTCCCCCAGGGGGCGGGGAATGAAGCTTTCTTT.

The V call is TRBV5-5, the J call TRBJ2-7; D is uncertain. Trimming shortened V by 0 bases and J by 0 bases, and 10 bases separated the two germline ends. This CDR3 spans 15 amino acids. The germline gives CDR1 SGHKS, CDR2 YYEKEE (reference sequence). The CDR3 nucleotides read TGTGCCAGCAGCTTGGTAGGCCGAAGCTCCTACGAGCAGTACTTC. Translated, it gives CASSLVGRSSYEQYF.

This chain connects TRBV7-3 to TRBJ2-5, with D perhaps matching TRBD1 (6 bases). CDR3 length equals 13 residues. Germline assignment: CDR1 SGHTA and CDR2 FQGTGA. V was pared by 5 bases and J by 5 bases, with 12 bases between. In DNA, the CDR3 is TGTGCCAGCAGCCCCGGGACAAGGGAGACCCAGTACTTC. It encodes CASSPGTRETQYF.

This chain uses TRBV4-1 with TRBJ2-7; D assignment may be TRBD1 or TRBD2 (5 bases each). The germline V and J ends were trimmed by 3 bases and 5 bases, with 8 bases remaining between them. Germline loops: CDR1 MGHRA, CDR2 YSYEKL. The CDR3 loop spans 12 amino acids. CDR3 residues: CASSHRGDEQYF. DNA for the CDR3: TGCGCCAGCAGCCACCGAGGGGACGAGCAGTACTTC.